This TCR beta chain came from a study of shared clonotypes between healthy human individuals. About the study: Plates per donor: three CD4 naive, three CD4 memory, two CD8 naive, one CD8 memory. Study-level results: The researchers took only blood, and tissue repertoires probably look different. What rarefaction showed was incomplete sorted-subset sequencing despite large depth. Non-shared clonotypes had lower generation probabilities than clonotypes shared by all four sorted-subset donors.

About this clone: Its target is not known.

CDR3 length equals 15 residues. Germline CDR1 reads MDHEN; CDR2 reads SYDVKM. J was trimmed by 6 bases and V by 4 bases; bases with no gene match: 7. Assay: immunoSEQ multiplex PCR; the TCRdb copy retains only in-frame clones and omits some. The sample shows 1 million to 1.2 million clones, 70% to 80% of them seen only once. The V and J genes are TRBV28 and TRBJ2-1; 9 bases match TRBD1. Sequencing was carried out using memory CD4+ T cells from PBMCs. Subset: CD45RA-negative fraction. This clonotype originated in a young man in good health. Some clones in this sample may be carry-over from other donors' samples. The CDR3 coding sequence is TGTGCCAGCAGTTCCGGGACAGGGTTAGTCAATGAGCAGTTCTTC. This sequence encodes CASSSGTGLVNEQFF.